Following are 19 T cell receptor beta chains from one sample sequenced in a study of response to subunit inactivated influenza vaccine. Via MiXCR, TCRdb re-called the RT-PCR reads, giving one row per CDR3 protein. This sample carries under 850,000 distinct CDR3 sequences, 18% of them seen once, and the ten largest clones take approximately 11%. The sequencing used PBMCs from blood, collected about 5 days after vaccination. These receptors all stem from a man aged 50 to 59 who received an inactivated influenza vaccine.

V gene TRBV12-3 or TRBV12-4 combines with J gene TRBJ2-7; D gene unclear. There are 12 residues in the CDR3. The V end lost 6 bases, the J end lost 5 bases, and 11 bases lay between the germline ends. This CDR3 reads CASREWPDEQYF. The CDR3, as DNA: TGTGCCAGCAGAGAGTGGCCCGACGAGCAGTACTTC.

This clonotype has more than one count but fewer than ten. This chain joins TRBV28 and TRBJ2-5; tentatively, D is TRBD1 or TRBD2 (5 bases each). CDR3 size: 18 residues. V lost 5 bases and J lost 5, with 27 bases in between. Germline CDR1 reads MDHEN; CDR2 reads SYDVKM. DNA of the CDR3: TGTGCCAGCAGTACAGCAAGACCGGGACCCGTCTATGGGGAGACCCAGTACTTC. Residues: CASSTARPGPVYGETQYF. Variable domain in full (rest from reference TRBV28 and TRBJ2-5): DVKVTQSSRYLVKRTGEKVFLECVQDMDHENMFWYRQDPGLGLRLIYFSYDVKMKEKGDIPEGYSVSREKKERFSLILESASTNQTSMYLCASSTARPGPVYGETQYFGPGTRLLVL.

This clonotype was seen a handful of times. The chain combines TRBV20-1 with TRBJ2-7, with 8 bases identical to TRBD2. The CDR3 length is 14 residues. V trimming: 6 bases; J trimming: 7 bases; junction bases outside the gene matches: 14. From germline, CDR1 is DFQATT and CDR2 SNEGSKA (reference sequence). CDR3 region: CSAITSGRRGEQYF. For the CDR3, the DNA is TGCAGTGCAATAACTAGCGGACGGAGGGGAGAGCAGTACTTC.

In the case of this clonotype: A read error may be the cause here, since a much bigger clone is one base away. The chain links TRBV29-1 to TRBJ2-3; possibly TRBD2 for D (6 bases). Trimming cost V 3 bases and J 4 bases, with 23 bases left between them. The CDR3 contains 17 residues. Germline CDR1 SQVTM, CDR2 ANQGSEA. As DNA, the CDR3 is TGCAGCGTTGACGACCCGGACCAGGGAGGTAACGCAGATACGCAGTATTTT. As protein: CSVDDPDQGGNADTQYF.

This clonotype was seen many times. The CDR3 region is CASSLSGRSGNEQFF. DNA for the CDR3: TGTGCCAGCAGTTTAAGCGGGAGATCTGGCAATGAGCAGTTCTTC. The V and J genes are TRBV27 and TRBJ2-1; 8 nucleotides agree with TRBD2. The CDR3 spans 15 residues. The V gene's germline CDR1 is MNHEY and CDR2 SMNVEV (reference sequence). V was clipped by 2 bases and J by 6 bases; unmatched bases: 6.

This clonotype was observed a handful of times. The chain recombines TRBV2 with TRBJ1-6, with D possibly being TRBD1 (6 bases). V lost 5 bases to trimming and J lost 9 bases, with 11 bases between them. The CDR3 has 13 amino acids. Germline V CDR1 and CDR2: SNHLY, FYNNEI. The CDR3 DNA reads as TGTGCCAGCAGTCCCGGGACATTTTCACCCCTCCACTTT. Its translation is CASSPGTFSPLHF.

The chain has TRBV23-1 and TRBJ2-7; D remains unclear. TRBV23-1 is designated an ORF whose function remains uncertain. The CDR3 is 12 residues long. V shed 1 base and J shed 5 bases, with 6 bases lying between them. CDR3 sequence (DNA): TGCGCCAGCAGTCAATGGCGGCACGAGCAGTACTTC. Residues: CASSQWRHEQYF.

This clonotype has more than one count but fewer than ten. V usage is TRBV6-5 and J usage is TRBJ2-3, with D possibly being TRBD2 (6 bases). V was trimmed by 2 bases and J by 3 bases, leaving 18 bases between them. CDR1 is MNHEY, CDR2 SVGAGI, per germline. The CDR3 spans 17 residues. This CDR3 is CASSYERSAGGTDTQYF. CDR3 in DNA: TGTGCCAGCAGTTACGAGCGATCGGCCGGGGGTACAGATACGCAGTATTTT.

This clonotype was picked up one time. The chain has TRBV9 and TRBJ1-4, with TRBD1 as a possible D gene (5 bases). Germline CDR1 and CDR2: SGDLS and YYNGEE. V lost 3 bases and J lost 5, with 11 bases in between. The CDR3 length is 14 residues. The CDR3 spells CASSGGTSNEKLFF. Written as DNA, the CDR3 is TGTGCCAGCAGCGGCGGGACCTCAAATGAAAAACTGTTTTTT.

In this sample, this clonotype turned up many times. The rearrangement links TRBV5-1 to TRBJ2-7; 9 bases map to TRBD1. Germline lookup yields CDR1 SGHRS and CDR2 YFSETQ. The ends lost 0 bases at V and 2 bases at J; junction bases unmatched: 3. This CDR3 has 15 amino acids. The CDR3 DNA is TGCGCCAGCAGCTTGGACAGGGGGCATACCTACGAGCAGTACTTC. The encoded protein is CASSLDRGHTYEQYF.

This clonotype appeared many times. The V call is TRBV25-1, the J call TRBJ2-3; TRBD2 might be the D (5 bases). The V and J ends lost 3 bases and 6 bases respectively, with 16 bases between them. The CDR3 spans 15 residues. From germline, CDR1 is MGHDK and CDR2 SYGVNS. CDR3 protein: CASSDSSQRRDTQYF. Here the CDR3 DNA reads TGTGCCAGCAGTGATTCCAGTCAGAGGAGGGATACGCAGTATTTT. The full variable domain, with the rest looked up from reference TRBV25-1 and TRBJ2-3, is EADIYQTPRYLVIGTGKKITLECSQTMGHDKMYWYQQDPGMELHLIHYSYGVNSTEKGDLSSESTVSRIRTEHFPLTLESARPSHTSQYLCASSDSSQRRDTQYFGPGTRLTVL.

This chain uses TRBV25-1 with TRBJ2-4; D is unresolved. The CDR3 has 12 amino acids. Trimming removed 2 bases at V and 5 bases at J, with 4 bases between. Germline lookup yields CDR1 MGHDK and CDR2 SYGVNS. This chain's CDR3 is CASSEGENIQYF. In nucleotides, the CDR3 is TGTGCCAGCAGTGAAGGAGAAAACATTCAGTACTTC. Filled out from reference TRBV25-1 and TRBJ2-4, the complete variable domain reads EADIYQTPRYLVIGTGKKITLECSQTMGHDKMYWYQQDPGMELHLIHYSYGVNSTEKGDLSSESTVSRIRTEHFPLTLESARPSHTSQYLCASSEGENIQYFGAGTRLSVL.

This clonotype showed up just a few times. This sequence joins TRBV29-1 and TRBJ1-1, with D unclear. The germline gives CDR1 SQVTM, CDR2 ANQGSEA. This CDR3 region has 12 residues. V lost 5 bases, J lost 2 bases, and 9 bases lay in between. CDR3 region: CSVLAANTEAFF. CDR3 coding DNA: TGCAGCGTTCTGGCGGCCAACACTGAAGCTTTCTTT.

This clonotype was counted a few times. This chain links TRBV11-1 with TRBJ2-5; TRBD2 matches at 13 bases. V trimming: 1 base; J trimming: 5 bases; junction bases outside the gene matches: 10. CDR1 and CDR2 from the germline V gene are SGHAT and FQDESV (reference sequence). CDR3 size: 18 residues. DNA for the CDR3: TGTGCCAGCAGCTTAGATTACGGGACTAGCGGGATGATTGAGACCCAGTACTTC. Protein: CASSLDYGTSGMIETQYF.

The table lists this clonotype with a few counts. The rearrangement links TRBV7-6 to TRBJ2-1; the match to TRBD2 covers 12 bases. The CDR3 loop spans 15 amino acids. V lost 3 bases to trimming and J lost 5 bases; unmatched junction nucleotides: 2. From germline, CDR1 is SGHVS and CDR2 FNYEAQ. The CDR3 here is CASSFLAGGNNEQFF. DNA of the CDR3: TGTGCCAGCAGCTTCCTAGCGGGAGGGAACAATGAGCAGTTCTTC.

J is TRBJ1-6 and V is TRBV7-9; maybe TRBD1 (5 bases). V lost 5 bases to trimming and J lost 8 bases, with 22 bases between them. Per the germline V gene, CDR1 is SEHNR and CDR2 is FQNEAQ (reference sequence). This CDR3 spans 17 amino acids. CDR3 DNA sequence: TGTGCCAGCAGCCCATATAGATTCAGGGACGCCGATTCACCCCTCCACTTT. It encodes CASSPYRFRDADSPLHF. The complete variable domain, with remaining parts taken from reference TRBV7-9 and TRBJ1-6, reads DTGVSQNPRHKITKRGQNVTFRCDPISEHNRLYWYRQTLGQGPEFLTYFQNEAQLEKSRLLSDRFSAERPKGSFSTLEIQRTEQGDSAMYLCASSPYRFRDADSPLHFGNGTRLTVT.

In this sample, this clonotype turned up a few times. This chain uses TRBV5-6 with TRBJ2-3; 9 bases fit TRBD1. The CDR3 runs to 14 residues. Trimming took 2 bases from V and 7 from J; bases not matched to a gene: 5. Germline V gene lookup returns CDR1 SGHDT and CDR2 YYEEEE. The CDR3 protein is CASSLTQGAYTQYF. CDR3 nucleotide sequence: TGTGCCAGCAGCTTAACACAGGGGGCGTATACGCAGTATTTT.

The chain joins TRBV18 to TRBJ2-7; tentatively, D is TRBD1 or TRBD2 (6 bases each). CDR3 length equals 16 residues. In germline, CDR1 is KGHSH, CDR2 LQKENI. Deletions cut 4 bases from V and 0 bases from J, with 16 bases between. The CDR3 DNA is TGTGCCAGCTCACTTGACGGGGGCTATAGCTCCTACGAGCAGTACTTC. This encodes CASSLDGGYSSYEQYF.

This clonotype has just a few counts. V is TRBV2 and J is TRBJ2-1; no reliable D call. The V end lost 9 bases, the J end lost 4 bases, and 10 bases lay between the germline ends. Germline CDR1 and CDR2: SNHLY and FYNNEI. The CDR3 runs 12 residues. CDR3 nucleotides: TGTGCCAGGGTAGGACCATACAATGAGCAGTTCTTC. Residues: CARVGPYNEQFF.